This T cell receptor beta chain was recovered during a study of type 1 regulatory T cells. Study background: An in vitro protocol generated T-allo10, a Tr1-enriched, alloantigen-specific CD4 T cell product.

Via MiXCR, TCRdb re-called the reads, giving one row per CDR3 protein. The sample holds 55,000 to 65,000 distinct CDR3 sequences; 60% to 65% are singletons and the top ten take approximately 1.8%. For this clonotype: Antigen specificity is unknown.

Study-wide results and caveats: Tr1 cells had a more restricted TCR repertoire than non-Tr1 cells.

The ends were cut back, 0 bases at V and 0 bases at J, with 10 bases in the middle. This CDR3 has 16 residues. Germline V gene sequence: CDR1 MNHEY, CDR2 SMNVEV (reference sequence). This chain connects TRBV27 to TRBJ2-3, with D possibly TRBD1 on 7 matching bases. The TCR originated in a human donor in good health. Material: cultured non-Tr1 T cells, either the whole culture or a sorted T cell fraction (not recorded which). CDR3 protein: CASSLSPGGSTDTQYF. The CDR3 bases are TGTGCCAGCAGTTTATCCCCAGGGGGGAGCACAGATACGCAGTATTTT.